This T cell receptor (beta chain) stems from a study of T-cell reconstitution after alpha-beta-depleted transplantation in children. With respect to this clonotype: Its antigen remains unknown.

Unique molecular identifiers were used to barcode this TCRbeta library. TCRdb independently ran MiXCR on the PCR reads; one entry per CDR3 protein. The repertoire includes 450,000 to 550,000 distinct CDR3 sequences, about an eighth of them detected once, and less than 15% sits in the top ten. Broader study findings: By about two months after transplant, alpha-beta T cells reportedly arose from several hundred graft clones that had expanded. A year had passed since transplant, and T-cell counts and diversity by then came mostly from newly produced T cells.

This CDR3 is built from 21 residues. The junction had 23 bases not matched to a gene; V was cut back by 3 bases and J by 3 bases. Germline V gene sequence: CDR1 MDHEN, CDR2 SYDVKM. The sample was PBMCs, mostly from graft donor cells, taken 180 days after TCRalphabeta/CD19-depleted stem cell transplant. This chain links TRBV28 with TRBJ2-7, with 10 bases aligning to TRBD2. The origin of this receptor is a female patient aged 2-9 years who had a stem cell transplant for aplastic anemia, so the T cells may come from the graft donor. DNA of the CDR3: TGTGCCAGCAGTTTCCCTATGGACAGGCTGGTAGCGGGAGGCCTGAGCTACGAGCAGTACTTC. Translation: CASSFPMDRLVAGGLSYEQYF. The full variable domain, with the rest looked up from reference TRBV28 and TRBJ2-7, is DVKVTQSSRYLVKRTGEKVFLECVQDMDHENMFWYRQDPGLGLRLIYFSYDVKMKEKGDIPEGYSVSREKKERFSLILESASTNQTSMYLCASSFPMDRLVAGGLSYEQYFGPGTRLTVT.